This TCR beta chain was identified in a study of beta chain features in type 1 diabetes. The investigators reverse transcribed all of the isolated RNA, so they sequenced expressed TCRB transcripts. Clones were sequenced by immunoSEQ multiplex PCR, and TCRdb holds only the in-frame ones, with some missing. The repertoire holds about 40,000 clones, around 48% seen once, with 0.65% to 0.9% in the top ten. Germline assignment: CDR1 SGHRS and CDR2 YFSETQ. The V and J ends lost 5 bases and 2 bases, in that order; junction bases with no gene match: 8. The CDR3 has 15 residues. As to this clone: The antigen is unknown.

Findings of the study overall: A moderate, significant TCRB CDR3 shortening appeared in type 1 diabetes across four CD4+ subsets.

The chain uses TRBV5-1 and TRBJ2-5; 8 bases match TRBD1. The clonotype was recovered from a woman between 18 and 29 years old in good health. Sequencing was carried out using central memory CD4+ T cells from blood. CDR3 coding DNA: TGCGCCAGCAGTCAAGCCGGGACAGGACAAGAGACCCAGTACTTC. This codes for CASSQAGTGQETQYF. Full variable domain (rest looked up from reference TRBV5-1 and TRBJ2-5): KAGVTQTPRYLIKTRGQQVTLSCSPISGHRSVSWYQQTPGQGLQFLFEYFSETQRNKGNFPGRFSGRQFSNSRSEMNVSTLELGDSALYLCASSQAGTGQETQYFGPGTRLLVL.